This T cell receptor beta chain was documented in a study of blood T cell repertoires in COVID-19. Across the study: Sites in the United States, Italy and Spain provided acute and convalescent COVID-19 samples.

Authors' methods: It was from reference gene primer amplification that nucleated cell counts were estimated. Data came from immunoSEQ multiplex PCR; TCRdb stores just in-frame clones and leaves some out. V, J and clone size are taken as reported in that table, and D and trimming were inferred from the DNA itself. The sample records roughly 280,000 clones, roughly 90% being singletons. Self-reported history from a screening survey and questionnaire set each donor's cohort. This clonotype originated in a woman aged 50 to 60 who had recovered from COVID-19. The sample was PBMCs or T cells enriched from blood (not recorded which).

CDR3 in DNA: TGTGCCAGCAGTTTTCTAGCGGGAGTTACCGGGGAGCTGTTTTTT. Protein product: CASSFLAGVTGELFF. The rearrangement joins TRBV27 to TRBJ2-2, with TRBD2 matching 10 bases. Germline V gives CDR1 MNHEY, CDR2 SMNVEV (reference sequence). Germline trimming cut 3 bases from V and 5 bases from J; bases unmatched to any gene: 3. This CDR3 region has 15 residues.